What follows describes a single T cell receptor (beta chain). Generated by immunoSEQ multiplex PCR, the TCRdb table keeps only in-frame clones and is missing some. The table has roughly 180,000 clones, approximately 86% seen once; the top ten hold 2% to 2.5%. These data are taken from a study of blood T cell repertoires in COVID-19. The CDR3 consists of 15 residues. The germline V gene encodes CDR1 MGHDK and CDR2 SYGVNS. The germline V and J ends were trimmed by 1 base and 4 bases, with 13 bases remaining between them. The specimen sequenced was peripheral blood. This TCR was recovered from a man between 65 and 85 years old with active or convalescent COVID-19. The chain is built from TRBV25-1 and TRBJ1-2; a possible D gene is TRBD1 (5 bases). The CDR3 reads CASSESGRASYGYTF. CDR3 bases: TGTGCCAGCAGTGAATCGGGCAGGGCGAGCTATGGCTACACCTTC.